The clone carrying this T cell receptor beta chain showed up many times. Its cognate antigen is unknown. The V gene lost 4 bases and the J gene lost 2 bases, with 10 bases spanning the gap. Germline loops: CDR1 SGHDT, CDR2 YYEEEE. The CDR3 has 13 amino acids. These data originate in a study of spatial heterogeneity in lung cancer. Every molecule of TCR cDNA had its own unique molecular identifier. TCRdb re-derived calls from the 5' RACE reads in MiXCR, one entry per CDR3 protein. There are about 21,000 distinct CDR3 sequences in the sample; roughly 3% occur only once, and roughly 7.2% lies in the top ten. Time point specified: sample taken at primary tumor resection. Tumor, nontumor lung or frozen PBMC supplied whole RNA that was sequenced unsorted. Points from the study as a whole: Tumor T cells had an estimated coverage that came to roughly 7% for alpha chains and about 13% for beta chains. Counts of expanded intratumoral alpha and beta TCRs tracked tumor mutation counts.

The material was lung tumor tissue, obtained at surgery. The source is a male donor with early-stage non-small cell lung cancer. This chain joins TRBV5-6 and TRBJ2-7; D is unclear. Here the CDR3 reads CASSLERTYEQYF. CDR3 sequence (DNA): TGTGCCAGCAGCCTGGAGAGGACCTACGAGCAGTACTTC.